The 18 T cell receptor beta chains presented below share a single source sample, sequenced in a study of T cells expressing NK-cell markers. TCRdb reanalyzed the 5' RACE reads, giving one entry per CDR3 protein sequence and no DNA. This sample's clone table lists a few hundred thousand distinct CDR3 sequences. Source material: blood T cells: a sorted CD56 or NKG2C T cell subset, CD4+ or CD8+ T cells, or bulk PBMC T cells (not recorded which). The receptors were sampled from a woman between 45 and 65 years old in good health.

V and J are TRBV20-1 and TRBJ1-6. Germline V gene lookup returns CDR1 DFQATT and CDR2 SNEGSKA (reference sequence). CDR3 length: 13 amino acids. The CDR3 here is CSASRGIGSPLHF.

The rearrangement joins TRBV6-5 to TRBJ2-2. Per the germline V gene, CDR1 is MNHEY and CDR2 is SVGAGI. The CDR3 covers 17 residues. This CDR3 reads CASSYFPWGANTGELFF.

CDR3 amino acids: CSVTMQETQYF. The chain carries TRBV29-1 and TRBJ2-5; without DNA, the TCRdb call of TRBD2 cannot be checked. Germline V gives CDR1 SQVTM, CDR2 ANQGSEA. This CDR3 has 11 amino acids.

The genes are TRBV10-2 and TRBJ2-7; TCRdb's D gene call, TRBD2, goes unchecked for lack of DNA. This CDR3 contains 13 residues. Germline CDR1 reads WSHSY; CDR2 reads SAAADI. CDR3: CASILAGAYEQYF.

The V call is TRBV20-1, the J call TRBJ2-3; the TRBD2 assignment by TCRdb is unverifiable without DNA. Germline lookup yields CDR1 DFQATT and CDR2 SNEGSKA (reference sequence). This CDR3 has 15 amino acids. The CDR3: CSARKSGIRTDTQYF.

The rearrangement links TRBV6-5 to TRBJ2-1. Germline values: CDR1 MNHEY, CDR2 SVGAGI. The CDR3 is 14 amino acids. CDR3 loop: CASSPKGRFNEQFF.

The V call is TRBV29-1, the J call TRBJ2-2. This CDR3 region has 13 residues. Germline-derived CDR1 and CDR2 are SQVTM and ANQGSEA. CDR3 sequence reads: CSVAKGNTGELFF.

CDR3: CATGLAETYEQYF. V and J are TRBV10-3 and TRBJ2-7; checking the TCRdb D call of TRBD2 is not possible without DNA. This CDR3 has 13 amino acids. Germline loops: CDR1 ENHRY, CDR2 SYGVKD.

The CDR3 is CSARTHKSSYNEQFF. The chain joins TRBV20-1 to TRBJ2-1. This CDR3 has 15 amino acids. CDR1 and CDR2 from the germline V gene are DFQATT and SNEGSKA (reference sequence).

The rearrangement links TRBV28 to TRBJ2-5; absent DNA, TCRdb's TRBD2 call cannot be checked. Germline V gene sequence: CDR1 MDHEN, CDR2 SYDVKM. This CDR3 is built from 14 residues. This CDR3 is CASSHSGNQETQYF. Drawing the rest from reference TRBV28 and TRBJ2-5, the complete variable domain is DVKVTQSSRYLVKRTGEKVFLECVQDMDHENMFWYRQDPGLGLRLIYFSYDVKMKEKGDIPEGYSVSREKKERFSLILESASTNQTSMYLCASSHSGNQETQYFGPGTRLLVL.

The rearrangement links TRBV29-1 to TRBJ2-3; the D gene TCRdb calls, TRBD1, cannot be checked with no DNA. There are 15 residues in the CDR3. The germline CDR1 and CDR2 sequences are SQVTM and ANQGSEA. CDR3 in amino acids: CSVSLTGPSTDTQYF.

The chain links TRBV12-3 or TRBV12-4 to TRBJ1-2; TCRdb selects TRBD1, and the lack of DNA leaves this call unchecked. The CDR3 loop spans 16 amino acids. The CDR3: CASHLALGTGRDGYTF.

CDR3 sequence reads: CASSLGGSGRRYEQYF. The genes are TRBV9 and TRBJ2-7; TCRdb calls TRBD2, which cannot be checked without DNA. This CDR3 contains 16 residues. Germline loops: CDR1 SGDLS, CDR2 YYNGEE.

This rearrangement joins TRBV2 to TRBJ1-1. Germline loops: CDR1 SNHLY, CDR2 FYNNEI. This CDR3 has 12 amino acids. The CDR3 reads CASSEPGPGAFF.

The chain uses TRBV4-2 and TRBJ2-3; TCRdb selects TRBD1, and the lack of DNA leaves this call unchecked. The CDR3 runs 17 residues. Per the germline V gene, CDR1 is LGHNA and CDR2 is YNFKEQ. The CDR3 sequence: CASSQARETSSTDTQYF.

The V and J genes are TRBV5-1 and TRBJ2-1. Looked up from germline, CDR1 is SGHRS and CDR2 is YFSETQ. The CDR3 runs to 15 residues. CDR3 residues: CASSFQGSSYNEQFF.

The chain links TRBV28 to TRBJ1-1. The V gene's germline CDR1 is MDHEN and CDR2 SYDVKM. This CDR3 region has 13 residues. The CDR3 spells CASSLLSYTEAFF.

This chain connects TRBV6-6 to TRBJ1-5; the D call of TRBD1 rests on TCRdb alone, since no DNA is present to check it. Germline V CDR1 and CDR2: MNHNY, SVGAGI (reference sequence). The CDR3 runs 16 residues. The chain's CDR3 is CASSYRTGGGNQPQHF.